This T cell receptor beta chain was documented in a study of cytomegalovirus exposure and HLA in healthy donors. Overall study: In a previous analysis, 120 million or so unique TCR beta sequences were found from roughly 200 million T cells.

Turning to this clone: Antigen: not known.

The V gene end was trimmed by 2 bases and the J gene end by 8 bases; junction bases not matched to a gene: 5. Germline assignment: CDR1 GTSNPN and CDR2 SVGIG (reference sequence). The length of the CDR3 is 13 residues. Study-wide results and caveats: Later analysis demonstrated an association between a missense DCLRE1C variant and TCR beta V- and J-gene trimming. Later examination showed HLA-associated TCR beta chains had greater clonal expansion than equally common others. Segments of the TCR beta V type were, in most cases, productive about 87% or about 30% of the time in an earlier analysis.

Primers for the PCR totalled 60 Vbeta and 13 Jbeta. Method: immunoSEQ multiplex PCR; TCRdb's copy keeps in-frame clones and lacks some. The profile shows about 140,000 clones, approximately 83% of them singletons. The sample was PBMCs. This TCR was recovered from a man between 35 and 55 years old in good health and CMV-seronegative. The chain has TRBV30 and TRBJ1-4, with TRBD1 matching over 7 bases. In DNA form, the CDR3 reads TGTGCCTGGAGTACAGGGGTGCGGGAAAAACTGTTTTTT. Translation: CAWSTGVREKLFF.